This is a list of T cell receptor beta chains from one sample in a study of early T cells in non-severe SARS-CoV-2 infection. From the 5' RACE reads, TCRdb called clonotypes with MiXCR, one entry per CDR3 protein. This table has more than 50,000 distinct CDR3 sequences, 15% appearing once. The source material was whole blood, sampled at baseline. Receptor source: an adult who was a healthcare worker with PCR-confirmed SARS-CoV-2 infection or an uninfected control (not recorded which). CDR3s include the opening cysteine and the closing phenylalanine or tryptophan. The D gene is left open where the match is weak. Where a row states a size, it is once, few, many or the class of an expanded clone; other rows omit it.

clone_size: NA; d_call: NA; j_call: TRBJ1-6; v_call: TRBV28; cdr3_aa: CASSFSNSPLHF; cdr3_nt: TGTGCCAGCAGTTTCTCTAATTCACCCCTCCACTTT
clone_size: NA; d_call: NA; j_call: TRBJ1-5; v_call: TRBV11-2; cdr3_aa: CASSSTGNQPQHF; cdr3_nt: TGTGCCAGCAGCTCCACTGGGAATCAGCCCCAGCATTTT
clone_size: NA; d_call: NA; j_call: TRBJ2-7; v_call: TRBV12-3/TRBV12-4; cdr3_aa: CASSYGGEETYEQYF; cdr3_nt: TGTGCCAGCAGTTACGGGGGAGAAGAGACCTACGAGCAGTACTTC
clone_size: large; d_call: TRBD1; j_call: TRBJ2-1; v_call: TRBV5-1; cdr3_aa: CASSLEDRVSYNEQFF; cdr3_nt: TGCGCCAGCAGCTTGGAAGACAGGGTCTCCTACAATGAGCAGTTCTTC
clone_size: NA; d_call: NA; j_call: TRBJ1-6; v_call: TRBV4-1; cdr3_aa: CASSQEGSGISYNSPLHF; cdr3_nt: TGCGCCAGCAGCCAAGAGGGATCAGGAATCTCCTATAATTCACCCCTCCACTTT
clone_size: many; d_call: TRBD2; j_call: TRBJ2-7; v_call: TRBV20-1; cdr3_aa: CSARDGIAGGYEQYF; cdr3_nt: TGCAGTGCTAGAGATGGAATAGCGGGAGGCTACGAGCAGTACTTC
clone_size: NA; d_call: NA; j_call: TRBJ2-3; v_call: TRBV20-1; cdr3_aa: CSAGTSGADTQYF; cdr3_nt: TGCAGTGCCGGGACTTCCGGGGCAGATACGCAGTATTTT
clone_size: NA; d_call: TRBD1; j_call: TRBJ1-5; v_call: TRBV7-2; cdr3_aa: CASSPRGLSNQPQHF; cdr3_nt: TGTGCCAGCAGCCCCAGGGGGCTGAGCAATCAGCCCCAGCATTTT
clone_size: few; d_call: NA; j_call: TRBJ1-2; v_call: TRBV28; cdr3_aa: CASSLSRQLGYGYTF; cdr3_nt: TGTGCCAGCAGTTTATCGCGCCAGTTGGGCTATGGCTACACCTTC
clone_size: few; d_call: NA; j_call: TRBJ1-4; v_call: TRBV5-1; cdr3_aa: CASSLASGTILEKLFF; cdr3_nt: TGCGCCAGCAGCTTGGCCTCCGGGACAATCCTCGAAAAACTGTTTTTT
clone_size: few; d_call: NA; j_call: TRBJ2-5; v_call: TRBV2; cdr3_aa: CASNGVETQYF; cdr3_nt: TGTGCCAGCAACGGCGTAGAGACCCAGTACTTC
clone_size: few; d_call: TRBD1; j_call: TRBJ1-1; v_call: TRBV11-2; cdr3_aa: CASSRGQWSLMNTEAFF; cdr3_nt: TGTGCCAGCAGCAGGGGACAGTGGAGCCTAATGAACACTGAAGCTTTCTTT
clone_size: NA; d_call: NA; j_call: TRBJ1-2; v_call: TRBV27; cdr3_aa: CASSPAGRPGYTF; cdr3_nt: TGTGCCAGCAGTCCGGCGGGGCGCCCGGGCTACACCTTC
clone_size: NA; d_call: NA; j_call: TRBJ1-4; v_call: TRBV12-3/TRBV12-4; cdr3_aa: CASRPTPATNEKLFF; cdr3_nt: TGTGCCAGCAGACCGACCCCTGCAACTAATGAAAAACTGTTTTTT
clone_size: few; d_call: NA; j_call: TRBJ1-3; v_call: TRBV6-6; cdr3_aa: CASSPDSSGNTIYF; cdr3_nt: TGTGCCAGCAGTCCGGACAGCTCTGGAAACACCATATATTTT
clone_size: NA; d_call: NA; j_call: TRBJ1-6; v_call: TRBV7-6; cdr3_aa: CASSLQGPTGSPLHF; cdr3_nt: TGTGCCAGCAGCTTACAGGGGCCTACGGGATCACCCCTCCACTTT
clone_size: few; d_call: NA; j_call: TRBJ1-5; v_call: TRBV5-6; cdr3_aa: CASSAYIAQNQPQHF; cdr3_nt: TGTGCCAGCAGCGCTTACATTGCTCAAAATCAGCCCCAGCATTTT
clone_size: NA; d_call: TRBD2; j_call: TRBJ2-7; v_call: TRBV9; cdr3_aa: CASSVSGSSEQYF; cdr3_nt: TGTGCCAGCAGCGTAAGCGGGAGCAGCGAGCAGTACTTC
clone_size: NA; d_call: TRBD2; j_call: TRBJ2-1; v_call: TRBV29-1; cdr3_aa: CSVSGTDGNPSYNEQFF; cdr3_nt: TGCAGCGTCAGCGGGACGGACGGCAACCCCTCCTACAATGAGCAGTTCTTC
clone_size: few; d_call: NA; j_call: TRBJ2-2; v_call: TRBV5-4; cdr3_aa: CASSLGADGELFF; cdr3_nt: TGTGCCAGCAGCTTGGGTGCCGACGGGGAGCTGTTTTTT
clone_size: few; d_call: NA; j_call: TRBJ2-5; v_call: TRBV4-1; cdr3_aa: CASSHRQIFQETQYF; cdr3_nt: TGCGCCAGCAGCCACCGACAGATCTTCCAAGAGACCCAGTACTTC
clone_size: few; d_call: TRBD2; j_call: TRBJ2-1; v_call: TRBV20-1; cdr3_aa: CSAREVGSGRAADEQFF; cdr3_nt: TGCAGTGCTAGAGAGGTTGGTAGCGGGAGGGCCGCAGATGAGCAGTTCTTC
clone_size: many; d_call: TRBD1; j_call: TRBJ1-5; v_call: TRBV20-1; cdr3_aa: CSARATGAQPQHF; cdr3_nt: TGCAGTGCTAGAGCCACAGGGGCGCAGCCCCAGCATTTT
clone_size: NA; d_call: TRBD1; j_call: TRBJ1-5; v_call: TRBV6-5; cdr3_aa: CASSKTGGFNQPQHF; cdr3_nt: TGTGCCAGCAGCAAGACAGGGGGTTTCAATCAGCCCCAGCATTTT
clone_size: few; d_call: TRBD2; j_call: TRBJ2-5; v_call: TRBV7-2; cdr3_aa: CASSYKRGERVTQYF; cdr3_nt: TGTGCCAGCAGCTACAAGCGGGGAGAACGGGTGACCCAGTACTTC
clone_size: NA; d_call: TRBD2; j_call: TRBJ2-7; v_call: TRBV18; cdr3_aa: CASSSRSSGSSYEQYF; cdr3_nt: TGTGCCAGCTCATCCCGATCTAGCGGGTCCTCCTACGAGCAGTACTTC
clone_size: few; d_call: NA; j_call: TRBJ2-1; v_call: TRBV29-1; cdr3_aa: CSVERAGTYNEQFF; cdr3_nt: TGCAGCGTTGAAAGGGCAGGGACCTACAATGAGCAGTTCTTC
clone_size: many; d_call: NA; j_call: TRBJ2-1; v_call: TRBV5-1; cdr3_aa: CASIRFPSDNEQFF; cdr3_nt: TGCGCCAGCATCCGCTTCCCCTCGGACAATGAGCAGTTCTTC
clone_size: NA; d_call: NA; j_call: TRBJ1-5; v_call: TRBV2; cdr3_aa: CASSRVSQPQHF; cdr3_nt: TGTGCCAGCAGTAGGGTGTCTCAGCCCCAGCATTTT
clone_size: NA; d_call: NA; j_call: TRBJ2-5; v_call: TRBV25-1; cdr3_aa: CASSQAGTTKETQYF; cdr3_nt: TGTGCCAGCAGTCAGGCCGGGACAACGAAAGAGACCCAGTACTTC
clone_size: NA; d_call: TRBD1; j_call: TRBJ1-2; v_call: TRBV10-3; cdr3_aa: CAISPSGTGAFGYTF; cdr3_nt: TGTGCCATCAGTCCCTCCGGGACAGGGGCCTTTGGCTACACCTTC
clone_size: few; d_call: NA; j_call: TRBJ2-7; v_call: TRBV13; cdr3_aa: CASSSRTSYEQYF; cdr3_nt: TGTGCCAGCAGCTCCCGCACTTCGTACGAGCAGTACTTC
clone_size: few; d_call: TRBD1; j_call: TRBJ1-2; v_call: TRBV18; cdr3_aa: CASSQTGGYDGYTF; cdr3_nt: TGTGCCAGCTCACAGACAGGGGGCTATGATGGCTACACCTTC
clone_size: many; d_call: NA; j_call: TRBJ1-1; v_call: TRBV12-3/TRBV12-4; cdr3_aa: CASRTLRGDTEAFF; cdr3_nt: TGTGCCAGCAGGACTCTCCGCGGGGACACTGAAGCTTTCTTT
clone_size: NA; d_call: NA; j_call: TRBJ1-4; v_call: TRBV18; cdr3_aa: CASSPIRADEKLFF; cdr3_nt: TGTGCCAGCTCACCAATCCGGGCGGATGAAAAACTGTTTTTT
clone_size: few; d_call: NA; j_call: TRBJ1-1; v_call: TRBV27; cdr3_aa: CASSLFNVAGETFF; cdr3_nt: TGTGCCAGCAGTTTATTTAACGTCGCAGGGGAAACTTTCTTT
clone_size: few; d_call: TRBD2; j_call: TRBJ2-5; v_call: TRBV7-7; cdr3_aa: CASSLGLAGSETQYF; cdr3_nt: TGTGCCAGCAGCTTGGGACTAGCGGGGTCGGAGACCCAGTACTTC
clone_size: few; d_call: NA; j_call: TRBJ2-2; v_call: TRBV6-6; cdr3_aa: CASVGGTANTGELFF; cdr3_nt: TGTGCCAGCGTGGGGGGAACCGCGAACACCGGGGAGCTGTTTTTT
clone_size: few; d_call: NA; j_call: TRBJ1-4; v_call: TRBV20-1; cdr3_aa: CSAVQGTNEKLFF; cdr3_nt: TGCAGTGCTGTACAGGGAACTAATGAAAAACTGTTTTTT
clone_size: many; d_call: TRBD1; j_call: TRBJ1-2; v_call: TRBV10-2; cdr3_aa: CASLLPGTGSGYTF; cdr3_nt: TGCGCCAGCTTGCTACCCGGGACAGGGAGCGGCTACACCTTC